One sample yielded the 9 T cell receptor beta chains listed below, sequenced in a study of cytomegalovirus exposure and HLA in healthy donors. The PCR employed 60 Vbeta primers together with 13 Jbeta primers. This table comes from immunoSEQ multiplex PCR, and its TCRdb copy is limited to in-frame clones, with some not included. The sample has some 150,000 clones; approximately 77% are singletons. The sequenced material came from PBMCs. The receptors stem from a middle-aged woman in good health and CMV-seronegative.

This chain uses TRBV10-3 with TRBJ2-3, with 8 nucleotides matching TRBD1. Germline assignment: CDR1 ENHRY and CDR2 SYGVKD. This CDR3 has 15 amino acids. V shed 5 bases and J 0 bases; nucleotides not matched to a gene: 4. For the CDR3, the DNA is TGTGCCATCAGTACCACAGGGGGGAGCACAGATACGCAGTATTTT. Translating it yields CAISTTGGSTDTQYF.

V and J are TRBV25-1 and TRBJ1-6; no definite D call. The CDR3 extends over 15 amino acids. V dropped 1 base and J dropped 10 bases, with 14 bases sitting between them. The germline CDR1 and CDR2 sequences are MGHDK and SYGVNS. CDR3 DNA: TGTGCCAGCAGTGAATCCGAGATCGGGAGATCACCCCTCCACTTT. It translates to CASSESEIGRSPLHF.

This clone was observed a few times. The CDR3 loop reads CAWRGLTGNSGNTIYF. CDR3 DNA sequence: TGTGCCTGGAGGGGATTGACAGGGAACTCTGGAAACACCATATATTTT. The chain employs TRBV30 and TRBJ1-3, with TRBD1 matching over 7 bases. With V trimmed by 3 bases and J by 0 bases, 8 bases remained unmatched. The CDR3 consists of 16 residues. Germline V CDR1 and CDR2: GTSNPN, SVGIG (reference sequence).

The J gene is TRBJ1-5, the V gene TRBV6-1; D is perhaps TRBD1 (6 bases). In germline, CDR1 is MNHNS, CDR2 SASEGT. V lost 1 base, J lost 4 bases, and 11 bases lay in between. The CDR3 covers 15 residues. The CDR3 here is CASSEGRGWNQPQHF. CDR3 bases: TGTGCCAGCAGTGAAGGCAGGGGTTGGAATCAGCCCCAGCATTTT.

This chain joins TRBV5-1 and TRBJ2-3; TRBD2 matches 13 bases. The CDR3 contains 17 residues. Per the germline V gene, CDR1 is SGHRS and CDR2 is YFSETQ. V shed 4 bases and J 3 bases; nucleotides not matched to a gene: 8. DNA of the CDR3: TGCGCCAGCAGCACTGGGTGGACTAGCGGGGGAACAGATACGCAGTATTTT. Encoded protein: CASSTGWTSGGTDTQYF.

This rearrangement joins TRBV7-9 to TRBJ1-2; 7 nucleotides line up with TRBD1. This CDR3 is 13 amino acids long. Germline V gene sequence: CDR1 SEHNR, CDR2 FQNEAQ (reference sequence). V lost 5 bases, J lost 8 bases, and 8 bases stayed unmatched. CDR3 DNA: TGTGCCAGCAGCCCATCTACAGGGGTCGGCTACACCTTC. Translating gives CASSPSTGVGYTF. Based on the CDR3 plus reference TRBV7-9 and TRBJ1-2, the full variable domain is DTGVSQNPRHKITKRGQNVTFRCDPISEHNRLYWYRQTLGQGPEFLTYFQNEAQLEKSRLLSDRFSAERPKGSFSTLEIQRTEQGDSAMYLCASSPSTGVGYTFGSGTRLTVV.

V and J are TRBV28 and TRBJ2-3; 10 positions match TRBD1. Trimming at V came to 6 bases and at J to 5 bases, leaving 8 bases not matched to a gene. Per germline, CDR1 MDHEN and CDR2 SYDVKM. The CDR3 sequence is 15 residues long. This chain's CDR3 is CASSLRDRGGDTQYF. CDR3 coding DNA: TGTGCCAGCAGCCTACGGGACAGGGGAGGAGATACGCAGTATTTT.

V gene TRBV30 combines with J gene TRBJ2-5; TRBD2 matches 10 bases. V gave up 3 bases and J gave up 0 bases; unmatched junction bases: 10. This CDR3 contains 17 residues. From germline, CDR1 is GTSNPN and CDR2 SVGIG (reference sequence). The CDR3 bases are TGTGCCTGGAGGGGGGTTAGCGGGGGGCTATACCAAGAGACCCAGTACTTC. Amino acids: CAWRGVSGGLYQETQYF.

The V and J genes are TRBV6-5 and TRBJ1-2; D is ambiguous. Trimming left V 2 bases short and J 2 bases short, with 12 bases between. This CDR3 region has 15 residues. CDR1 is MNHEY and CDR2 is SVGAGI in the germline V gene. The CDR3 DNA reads TGTGCCAGCAGTTACCCATCTTACAAGAACTATGGCTACACCTTC. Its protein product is CASSYPSYKNYGYTF.